These T cell receptor beta chains were read from a single sample in a study of CD8+ T cells in alopecia areata. TCRdb's table, derived via immunoSEQ multiplex PCR, lists solely in-frame clones and lacks some. Of about 69,000 clones listed, approximately 64% were seen once; the top ten hold about 15%. The source was CD8+ T cells sorted from blood, collected at week 0. The origin of the receptors is a human donor with alopecia areata. Each CDR3 is given with its conserved first and last residue. The D gene is left open where the match is weak. Clone size is not always given. Where it is, it says once, few, many or a class for expanded clones.

clone size: few; D gene: .; J gene: TRBJ1-3; V gene: TRBV6-5; CDR3 protein: CASSYSFGGNTIYF; CDR3 DNA: TGTGCCAGCAGTTACAGCTTTGGAGGAAACACCATATATTTT
clone size: .; D gene: TRBD1; J gene: TRBJ2-7; V gene: TRBV29-1; CDR3 protein: CSVAGTGGLGEQYF; CDR3 DNA: TGCAGCGTAGCCGGGACAGGGGGCCTCGGCGAGCAGTACTTC
clone size: .; D gene: .; J gene: TRBJ2-5; V gene: TRBV29-1; CDR3 protein: CSALYGQETQYF; CDR3 DNA: TGCAGCGCCTTATATGGCCAAGAGACCCAGTACTTC
clone size: .; D gene: .; J gene: TRBJ2-1; V gene: TRBV4-3; CDR3 protein: CASSQVPPREQFF; CDR3 DNA: TGCGCCAGCAGCCAAGTCCCCCCCCGGGAGCAGTTCTTC
clone size: .; D gene: .; J gene: TRBJ2-3; V gene: TRBV7-2; CDR3 protein: CASSLGSPDTQYF; CDR3 DNA: TGTGCCAGCAGCTTAGGGTCGCCAGATACGCAGTATTTT
clone size: few; D gene: TRBD1; J gene: TRBJ2-1; V gene: TRBV6-4; CDR3 protein: CASSPGTDNNEQFF; CDR3 DNA: TGTGCCAGCAGTCCCGGGACAGATAACAATGAGCAGTTCTTC
clone size: .; D gene: TRBD1; J gene: TRBJ2-3; V gene: TRBV4-1; CDR3 protein: CASSQSVGQFSTDTQYF; CDR3 DNA: TGCGCCAGCAGCCAGTCCGTGGGACAGTTTAGCACAGATACGCAGTATTTT
clone size: .; D gene: .; J gene: TRBJ2-3; V gene: TRBV27; CDR3 protein: CASSLLSVGGPTDTQYF; CDR3 DNA: TGTGCCAGCAGTTTACTTTCGGTGGGGGGGCCGACAGATACGCAGTATTTT
clone size: .; D gene: .; J gene: TRBJ1-2; V gene: TRBV2; CDR3 protein: CASSEEGQTTSGYTF; CDR3 DNA: TGTGCCAGCAGTGAGGAAGGACAAACCACTTCGGGCTACACCTTC
clone size: .; D gene: .; J gene: TRBJ1-1; V gene: TRBV4-1; CDR3 protein: CASSQDDRSGNTEAFF; CDR3 DNA: TGCGCCAGCAGCCAAGATGATCGGTCGGGGAACACTGAAGCTTTCTTT
clone size: .; D gene: .; J gene: TRBJ1-1; V gene: TRBV9; CDR3 protein: CASSVGRGPNTEAFF; CDR3 DNA: TGTGCCAGCAGCGTAGGGAGAGGGCCGAACACTGAAGCTTTCTTT
clone size: .; D gene: .; J gene: TRBJ2-2; V gene: TRBV7-9; CDR3 protein: CASSGTNTGELFF; CDR3 DNA: TGTGCCAGCAGCGGGACGAACACCGGGGAGCTGTTTTTT
clone size: .; D gene: TRBD1; J gene: TRBJ2-7; V gene: TRBV7-2; CDR3 protein: CASSFSTGEKGSYEQYF; CDR3 DNA: TGTGCCAGCAGCTTCTCGACAGGGGAAAAAGGATCCTACGAGCAGTACTTC
clone size: .; D gene: .; J gene: TRBJ2-5; V gene: TRBV4-1; CDR3 protein: CASSQDSGDGETQYF; CDR3 DNA: TGCGCCAGCAGCCAAGATTCCGGGGACGGAGAGACCCAGTACTTC
clone size: .; D gene: TRBD2; J gene: TRBJ2-7; V gene: TRBV7-8; CDR3 protein: CASSTRTSGAAYEQYF; CDR3 DNA: TGTGCCAGCAGCACCCGGACTAGCGGGGCAGCCTACGAGCAGTACTTC
clone size: .; D gene: .; J gene: TRBJ2-7; V gene: TRBV5-5; CDR3 protein: CASSLVVTVSSYEQYF; CDR3 DNA: TGTGCCAGCAGCTTGGTCGTGACGGTAAGCTCCTACGAGCAGTACTTC
clone size: .; D gene: .; J gene: TRBJ1-1; V gene: TRBV4-3; CDR3 protein: CASTAGVNTEAFF; CDR3 DNA: TGCGCCAGCACGGCAGGAGTGAACACTGAAGCTTTCTTT
clone size: .; D gene: TRBD2; J gene: TRBJ2-7; V gene: TRBV29-1; CDR3 protein: CSVEPSGGYYEQYF; CDR3 DNA: TGCAGCGTTGAACCTAGCGGGGGGTACTACGAGCAGTACTTC
clone size: .; D gene: .; J gene: TRBJ1-2; V gene: TRBV27; CDR3 protein: CASSILGGANYGYTF; CDR3 DNA: TGTGCCAGCAGTATCCTTGGGGGAGCTAACTATGGCTACACCTTC
clone size: .; D gene: TRBD2; J gene: TRBJ2-5; V gene: TRBV23-1; CDR3 protein: CASSISSGRARCQETQYF; CDR3 DNA: TGCGCCAGCTCCATTTCTAGCGGGAGGGCCCGGTGCCAAGAGACCCAGTACTTC
clone size: .; D gene: TRBD2; J gene: TRBJ2-1; V gene: TRBV2; CDR3 protein: CASSEISGRKWEQFF; CDR3 DNA: TGTGCCAGCAGTGAAATTAGCGGGAGGAAGTGGGAGCAGTTCTTC
clone size: medium-sized; D gene: .; J gene: TRBJ2-7; V gene: TRBV4-3; CDR3 protein: CASSQVTDSSYEQYF; CDR3 DNA: TGCGCCAGCAGCCAAGTGACGGATAGCTCCTACGAGCAGTACTTC
clone size: .; D gene: TRBD1; J gene: TRBJ1-2; V gene: TRBV27; CDR3 protein: CASSLYGTGRNGYTF; CDR3 DNA: TGTGCCAGCAGTTTATACGGGACAGGGAGAAATGGCTACACCTTC
clone size: .; D gene: .; J gene: TRBJ2-7; V gene: TRBV13; CDR3 protein: CASSPPGLEQYF; CDR3 DNA: TGTGCCAGCAGCCCCCCCGGTCTCGAGCAGTACTTC
clone size: .; D gene: .; J gene: TRBJ2-3; V gene: TRBV9; CDR3 protein: CASSVAPRGSSADTQYF; CDR3 DNA: TGTGCCAGCAGCGTAGCACCTAGGGGTAGCAGCGCAGATACGCAGTATTTT
clone size: .; D gene: .; J gene: TRBJ1-1; V gene: TRBV19; CDR3 protein: CASSSQVNTEAFF; CDR3 DNA: TGTGCCAGTAGTAGTCAGGTGAACACTGAAGCTTTCTTT